The 17 T cell receptor beta chains presented below share a single source sample, sequenced in a study of CD8+ T cells in alopecia areata. After isolation, RNA underwent reverse transcription to generate cDNA as the sequencing template. This table comes from immunoSEQ multiplex PCR, and its TCRdb copy is limited to in-frame clones, with some not included. The sample carries approximately 140,000 clones, 82% recorded once. Documented treatment: oral pan-JAK inhibitor, 5-10 mg twice daily. The sample consisted of CD8+ T cells sorted from blood, taken at week 4, from a patient treated with tofacitinib. The receptors were gathered from a human donor with alopecia areata.

The rearrangement joins TRBV7-9 to TRBJ2-7; D may be TRBD2 (5 bases). Germline CDR1 reads SEHNR; CDR2 reads FQNEAQ (reference sequence). The length of the CDR3 is 13 residues. Trimming pared 5 bases from V and 1 base from J, leaving 9 bases between. The CDR3 DNA reads as TGTGCCAGCAGCCTCGACTATTCCTACGAGCAGTACTTC. As protein: CASSLDYSYEQYF.

This chain joins TRBV29-1 and TRBJ1-2; D possibly corresponds to TRBD1 (6 bases). V dropped 4 bases and J dropped 0 bases, with 12 bases sitting between them. The germline CDR1 and CDR2 sequences are SQVTM and ANQGSEA. CDR3 size: 14 residues. CDR3 coding DNA: TGCAGCGTTGGGGGGCAGCCGACTAACTATGGCTACACCTTC. This encodes CSVGGQPTNYGYTF. The full variable domain, in which reference TRBV29-1 and TRBJ1-2 provide the parts outside the CDR3, is SAVISQKPSRDICQRGTSLTIQCQVDSQVTMMFWYRQQPGQSLTLIATANQGSEATYESGFVIDKFPISRPNLTFSTLTVSNMSPEDSSIYLCSVGGQPTNYGYTFGSGTRLTVV.

V gene TRBV5-6 combines with J gene TRBJ1-1; D call uncertain. The germline V and J ends were trimmed by 4 bases and 0 bases, with 19 bases remaining between them. The CDR3 has 17 residues. Germline lookup yields CDR1 SGHDT and CDR2 YYEEEE. The CDR3 bases are TGTGCCAGCAGCCCAAGACCCGGGGAAGGTCTGAACACTGAAGCTTTCTTT. This codes for CASSPRPGEGLNTEAFF.

The chain links TRBV5-1 to TRBJ2-2; no reliable D call. Between the trimmed V and J ends, which lost 3 bases and 6 bases, there was a span of 12 bases. CDR1 and CDR2 from the germline V gene are SGHRS and YFSETQ. This CDR3 has 14 amino acids. The CDR3 loop reads CASSSGLDAGELFF. Written as DNA, the CDR3 is TGCGCCAGCAGCTCCGGGTTGGACGCCGGGGAGCTGTTTTTT.

The rearrangement links TRBV5-1 to TRBJ1-3, with D uncertain. This CDR3 is built from 13 residues. CDR1 and CDR2 (germline): SGHRS, YFSETQ. V shed 5 bases and J shed 1 base, with 7 bases lying between them. The CDR3 loop reads CASSPGSGNTIYF. In DNA form, the CDR3 reads TGCGCCAGCAGTCCCGGATCTGGAAACACCATATATTTT.

There are a few counts of this clone. The chain employs TRBV7-2 and TRBJ2-7; D gene uncertain. Germline V gene sequence: CDR1 SGHTA, CDR2 FQGNSA. Trimming stripped 1 base from V and 1 base from J, with 8 bases between. The CDR3 contains 14 residues. In DNA, the CDR3 is TGTGCCAGCAGCTTAGAGCAGGAGTCCTACGAGCAGTACTTC. It translates to CASSLEQESYEQYF.

V gene TRBV2 combines with J gene TRBJ2-7; D might be TRBD1 (5 bases). The CDR3 runs to 14 residues. Germline V gene sequence: CDR1 SNHLY, CDR2 FYNNEI. V gave up 8 bases and J gave up 6 bases, with 20 bases separating them. CDR3 sequence (DNA): TGTGCCAGCGCATTGGGGCAGGGTGTGTCCGAGCAGTACTTC. It codes for CASALGQGVSEQYF.

The J gene is TRBJ2-5, the V gene TRBV7-2, with 16 bases matching TRBD2. Looked up from germline, CDR1 is SGHTA and CDR2 is FQGNSA. The CDR3 extends over 18 amino acids. Trimming at V came to 5 bases and at J to 4 bases, leaving 10 bases not matched to a gene. The CDR3 sequence: CASSPRGLAGGPGETQYF. CDR3 bases: TGTGCCAGCAGCCCCCGGGGACTAGCGGGGGGGCCAGGAGAGACCCAGTACTTC.

The chain links TRBV27 to TRBJ2-5; TRBD2 matches at 10 bases. CDR1 is MNHEY, CDR2 SMNVEV, per germline (reference sequence). V trimming: 4 bases; J trimming: 7 bases; junction bases outside the gene matches: 12. CDR3 length: 16 amino acids. The CDR3 DNA is TGTGCCAGCAGTTCCCCTAGCGGGGGAGCCCTCATGACCCAGTACTTC. As protein: CASSSPSGGALMTQYF.

The chain carries TRBV7-8 and TRBJ2-1, with D tentatively TRBD2 (6 bases). Trimming cost V 3 bases and J 0 bases, with 6 bases left between them. Germline V lookup: CDR1 SGHVS, CDR2 FQNEAQ. CDR3 length: 14 residues. CDR3 in amino acids: CASSFGSSYNEQFF. The CDR3 DNA sequence: TGTGCCAGCAGCTTCGGGAGCTCCTACAATGAGCAGTTCTTC.

The chain carries TRBV7-8 and TRBJ2-5; 8 bases are shared with TRBD2. CDR3 length equals 15 residues. V was pared by 5 bases and J by 2 bases, with 7 bases of the junction left unmatched. The germline V gene encodes CDR1 SGHVS and CDR2 FQNEAQ. As DNA, the CDR3 is TGTGCCAGCAGCCTTCGCGGGGGGAAACAAGAGACCCAGTACTTC. This gives the protein CASSLRGGKQETQYF. The full variable domain, its missing parts supplied by reference TRBV7-8 and TRBJ2-5, is GAGVSQSPRYKVAKRGQDVALRCDPISGHVSLFWYQQALGQGPEFLTYFQNEAQLDKSGLPSDRFFAERPEGSVSTLKIQRTQQEDSAVYLCASSLRGGKQETQYFGPGTRLLVL.

V gene TRBV29-1 combines with J gene TRBJ2-1; D remains ambiguous. The CDR3 covers 13 residues. Between the trimmed V and J ends, which lost 0 bases and 9 bases, there was a span of 12 bases. The germline V gene encodes CDR1 SQVTM and CDR2 ANQGSEA. CDR3 protein: CSVEDHRVVEQFF. The CDR3 nucleotides are TGCAGCGTTGAAGATCACCGGGTCGTTGAGCAGTTCTTC.

The chain is built from TRBV7-9 and TRBJ2-2; 8 bases match TRBD1. There are 16 residues in the CDR3. V shed 1 base and J 7 bases; nucleotides not matched to a gene: 8. The germline V gene has CDR1 SEHNR and CDR2 FQNEAQ (reference sequence). The CDR3 nucleotides read TGTGCCAGCAGCTTAGGCGAGACAGGGGATAACGGGGAGCTGTTTTTT. Protein product: CASSLGETGDNGELFF.

CDR3 loop: CASSLAYEQYF. The CDR3 nucleotides read TGTGCCAGCAGCTTAGCCTACGAGCAGTACTTC. The rearrangement uses TRBV11-2 and TRBJ2-7, with D uncertain. CDR3 length: 11 residues. V dropped 1 base and J dropped 2 bases, with 0 bases sitting between them. The V gene's germline CDR1 is SGHAT and CDR2 FQNNGV. Filled out from reference TRBV11-2 and TRBJ2-7, the complete variable domain reads EAGVAQSPRYKIIEKRQSVAFWCNPISGHATLYWYQQILGQGPKLLIQFQNNGVVDDSQLPKDRFSAERLKGVDSTLKIQPAKLEDSAVYLCASSLAYEQYFGPGTRLTVT.

The chain is built from TRBV7-9 and TRBJ2-1; no definite D call. The CDR3 spans 15 residues. V shed 5 bases and J shed 7 bases, with 18 bases lying between them. Germline V lookup: CDR1 SEHNR, CDR2 FQNEAQ (reference sequence). The CDR3 DNA sequence: TGTGCCAGCAGCCCCGGCCCGGCACTGGTTAATGAGCAGTTCTTC. This sequence encodes CASSPGPALVNEQFF.

The chain combines TRBV7-9 with TRBJ2-2, with TRBD2 matching over 8 bases. V lost 10 bases, J lost 6 bases, and 7 bases stayed unmatched. The CDR3 contains 13 residues. Germline assignment: CDR1 SEHNR and CDR2 FQNEAQ (reference sequence). This chain's CDR3 is CAMRGARAGELFF. In DNA, the CDR3 is TGTGCCATGCGGGGGGCACGCGCCGGGGAGCTGTTTTTT.

The chain uses TRBV27 and TRBJ2-7, with D possibly TRBD2 on 6 matching bases. The CDR3 length is 14 residues. Trimming shortened V by 2 bases and J by 3 bases, and 11 bases separated the two germline ends. Per germline, CDR1 MNHEY and CDR2 SMNVEV (reference sequence). The CDR3 loop is CASSLGPGDYEQYF. For the CDR3, the DNA is TGTGCCAGCAGTTTAGGCCCGGGGGACTACGAGCAGTACTTC.